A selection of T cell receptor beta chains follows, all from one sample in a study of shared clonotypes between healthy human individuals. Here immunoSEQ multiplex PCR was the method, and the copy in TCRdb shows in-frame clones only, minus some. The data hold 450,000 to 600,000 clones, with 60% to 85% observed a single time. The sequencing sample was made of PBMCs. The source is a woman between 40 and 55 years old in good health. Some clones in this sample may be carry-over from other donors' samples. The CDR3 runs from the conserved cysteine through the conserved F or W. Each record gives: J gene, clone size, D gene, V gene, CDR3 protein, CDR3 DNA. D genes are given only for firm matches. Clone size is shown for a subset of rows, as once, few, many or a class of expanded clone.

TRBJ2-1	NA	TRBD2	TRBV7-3	CASSLGTSARNEQFF	TGTGCCAGCAGCCTCGGGACTAGCGCCCGCAATGAGCAGTTCTTC
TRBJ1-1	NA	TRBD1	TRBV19	CASTSGQANTEAFF	TGTGCCAGTACTTCCGGACAGGCAAACACTGAAGCTTTCTTT
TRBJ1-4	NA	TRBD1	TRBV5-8	CASSRQGATNEKLFF	TGTGCCAGCAGCCGACAGGGAGCGACTAATGAAAAACTGTTTTTT
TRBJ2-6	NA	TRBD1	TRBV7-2	CASRHQGAGANVLTF	TGTGCCAGCAGGCACCAGGGGGCTGGGGCCAACGTCCTGACTTTC
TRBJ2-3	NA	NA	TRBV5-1	CASSSTDTQYF	TGCGCCAGCAGCAGCACAGATACGCAGTATTTT
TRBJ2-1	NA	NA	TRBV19	CASSTGGRDLSSYNEQFF	TGTGCCAGTAGCACTGGGGGGCGGGATCTAAGCTCCTACAATGAGCAGTTCTTC
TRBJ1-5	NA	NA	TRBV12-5	CASGLVGLNSNQPQHF	TGTGCTAGTGGTTTGGTTGGTCTGAACAGCAATCAGCCCCAGCATTTT
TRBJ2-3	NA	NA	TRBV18	CASSPLDSSDTQYF	TGTGCCAGCTCACCACTGGACAGTTCAGATACGCAGTATTTT
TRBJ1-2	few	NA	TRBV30	CAWRRDRTYVNYGYTF	TGTGCCTGGCGGAGGGACCGCACCTATGTAAACTATGGCTACACCTTC
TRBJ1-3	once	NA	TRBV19	CASSPRANTIYF	TGTGCCAGTAGTCCCCGGGCAAACACCATATATTTT
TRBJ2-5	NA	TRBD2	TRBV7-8	CASSLGVIAGAGETQYF	TGTGCCAGCAGCTTAGGGGTAATAGCGGGAGCTGGGGAGACCCAGTACTTC
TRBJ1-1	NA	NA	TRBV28	CASSSANRNTEAFF	TGTGCCAGCAGTTCCGCAAACAGGAACACTGAAGCTTTCTTT
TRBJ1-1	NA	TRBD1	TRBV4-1	CASSHRDRGTNTEAFF	TGCGCCAGCAGCCACCGGGACAGGGGCACGAACACTGAAGCTTTCTTT
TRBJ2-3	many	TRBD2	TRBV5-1	CASSLGQVRGVLSGRGTDTQYF	TGCGCCAGCAGCTTGGGGCAGGTCCGGGGTGTATTAAGCGGGAGAGGCACAGATACGCAGTATTTT
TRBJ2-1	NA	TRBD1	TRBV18	CASSPGQRTSYNEQFF	TGTGCCAGCTCACCGGGACAGCGAACCTCCTACAATGAGCAGTTCTTC
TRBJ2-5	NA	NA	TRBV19	CASGWGGGGRETQYF	TGTGCCAGTGGCTGGGGCGGAGGGGGTCGAGAGACCCAGTACTTC
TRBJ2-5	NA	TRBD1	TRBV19	CASTLGGRYQETQYF	TGTGCCAGTACCCTAGGGGGCAGGTACCAAGAGACCCAGTACTTC
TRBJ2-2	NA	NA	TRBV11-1	CASSLAPEGAGSTGELFF	TGTGCCAGCAGCTTAGCCCCGGAGGGCGCGGGAAGCACCGGGGAGCTGTTTTTT
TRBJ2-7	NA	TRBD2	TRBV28	CASSLAGTSGKGEQYF	TGTGCCAGCAGTTTAGCAGGGACTAGCGGGAAAGGCGAGCAGTACTTC
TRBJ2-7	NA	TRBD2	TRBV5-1	CASRSTSGSSYEQYF	TGCGCCAGCAGGTCTACTAGCGGGTCCTCCTACGAGCAGTACTTC
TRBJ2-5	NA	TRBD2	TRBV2	CASRRTSGLRAGETQYF	TGTGCCAGCAGGAGGACTAGCGGGCTCCGGGCGGGGGAGACCCAGTACTTC
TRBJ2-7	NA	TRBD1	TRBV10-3	CAISVTGTGVHEQYF	TGTGCCATCAGTGTGACCGGGACAGGGGTCCACGAGCAGTACTTC
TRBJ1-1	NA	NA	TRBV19	CASSIRGFGTEAFF	TGTGCCAGTAGTATCCGGGGGTTCGGCACTGAAGCTTTCTTT
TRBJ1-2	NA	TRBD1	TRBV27	CASSLTDRGGKWYGYTF	TGTGCCAGCAGTTTGACGGACAGGGGAGGGAAGTGGTATGGCTACACCTTC
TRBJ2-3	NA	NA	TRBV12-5	CASGPDTDTQYF	TGTGCTAGTGGTCCAGACACAGATACGCAGTATTTT
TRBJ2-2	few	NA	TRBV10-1	CASSERVGRSNTNTGELFF	TGCGCCAGCAGTGAGCGAGTCGGCCGATCAAACACGAACACCGGGGAGCTGTTTTTT
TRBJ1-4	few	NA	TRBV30	CAWSRQGGEKLFF	TGTGCCTGGAGCCGCCAGGGAGGGGAAAAACTGTTTTTT
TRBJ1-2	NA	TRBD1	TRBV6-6	CASSWDRGNGYTF	TGTGCCAGCAGTTGGGACAGGGGAAATGGCTACACCTTC
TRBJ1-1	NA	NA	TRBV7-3	CASSSQGDTEAFF	TGTGCCAGCAGTTCACAGGGTGACACTGAAGCTTTCTTT
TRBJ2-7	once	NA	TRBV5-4	CASSDPKGTYEQYF	TGTGCCAGCAGCGACCCCAAGGGGACCTACGAGCAGTACTTC
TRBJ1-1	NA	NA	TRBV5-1	CASSLDSGDTEAFF	TGCGCCAGCAGCTTAGACAGTGGGGACACTGAAGCTTTCTTT